The T cell receptor beta chain described here comes from a study of T cells in narcolepsy. For the study at large: Healthy controls were enrolled alongside patients with narcolepsy type 1 or type 2.

Germline loops: CDR1 SGHVS, CDR2 FQNEAQ. J was trimmed by 11 bases and V by 6 bases; bases with no gene match: 12. CDR3 length: 14 amino acids. As for this clone: Antigen specificity is unknown.

General study results and limits: Some memory CD4+ repertoires had no autoreactive clone sequences.

Some clones are missing from TCRdb's copy, which holds only in-frame ones; the method was immunoSEQ multiplex PCR. The repertoire includes tens of thousands of clones, 70% to 90% of them detected once, and under 1.5% sits in the top ten. The specimen was CD45RA- memory CD4+ T cells from PBMCs. The sequence was obtained from a human donor with narcolepsy. The chain recombines TRBV7-8 with TRBJ2-5; TRBD1 agrees at 10 bases. The CDR3 nucleotides read TGTGCCAGCAGAACGGGACAGGGGATTCATGAGCAGTACTTC. Amino acid sequence: CASRTGQGIHEQYF.